This entry lists 22 T cell receptor beta chains sequenced from one sample in a study of T-cell reconstitution after alpha-beta-depleted transplantation in children (dated by TCRdb to 2015 to 2016). Library preparation was by PCR. Sequencing instrument: Illumina HiSeq 2500. TCR libraries were prepared with molecular barcoding, using unique molecular identifiers to normalize TCRbeta repertoire quantification. TCRdb reprocessed the public reads (quality trimming at Q25 with fastp, clone calling with MiXCR) and kept in-frame beta chains. CDR3 protein sequences are deduplicated, and each keeps its most common genes and DNA. Here the sample has a few hundred thousand distinct CDR3 sequences; about a quarter occur a single time. The top ten constitute about 35% of the sample. Explained via the paper, the treatment or condition label denotes: allogeneic hematopoietic cell transplantation with graft depleted of TCRalphabeta T cells and CD19 B cells.

Sample: PBMCs, taken before TCRalphabeta/CD19-depleted stem cell transplant. The receptors here all came from a boy in the first two years of life with Wiskott-Aldrich syndrome, due to receive a stem cell transplant.

The rearrangement joins TRBV12-3 or TRBV12-4 to TRBJ1-1; D unresolved. Deletions cut 1 base from V and 11 bases from J, with 8 bases between. The length of the CDR3 is 11 residues. In nucleotides, the CDR3 is TGTGCCAGCAGTTTAGGGGGAGCGGCTTTCTTT. Protein sequence: CASSLGGAAFF.

This clonotype was seen a handful of times. J is TRBJ2-7 and V is TRBV20-1; 7 bases match TRBD1. The germline CDR1 and CDR2 sequences are DFQATT and SNEGSKA (reference sequence). Trimming took 0 bases from V and 4 from J; bases not matched to a gene: 9. The CDR3 extends over 15 amino acids. CDR3 nucleotide sequence: TGCAGTGCTAGAGACCGGAGGACAGGCCTTTACGAGCAGTACTTC. The encoded protein is CSARDRRTGLYEQYF.

This chain joins TRBV7-2 and TRBJ2-3; D unresolved. V shed 6 bases and J shed 5 bases, with 9 bases lying between them. Germline V gene lookup returns CDR1 SGHTA and CDR2 FQGNSA. The CDR3 loop spans 12 amino acids. As DNA, the CDR3 is TGTGCCAGCAGTACCGTTGTAGATACGCAGTATTTT. This encodes CASSTVVDTQYF.

V is TRBV7-2 and J is TRBJ1-5; the D gene is possibly TRBD1 (5 bases). V lost 0 bases to trimming and J lost 5 bases, with 11 bases between them. Germline CDR1 and CDR2: SGHTA and FQGNSA. The CDR3 has 15 residues. CDR3 nucleotide sequence: TGTGCCAGCAGCTTAGCCGGGGACCGCGATCAGCCCCAGCATTTT. Its protein is CASSLAGDRDQPQHF. Together with reference TRBV7-2 and TRBJ1-5, the CDR3 gives the full variable domain: GAGVSQSPSNKVTEKGKDVELRCDPISGHTALYWYRQSLGQGLEFLIYFQGNSAPDKSGLPSDRFSAERTGGSVSTLTIQRTQQEDSAVYLCASSLAGDRDQPQHFGDGTRLSIL.

This clonotype was picked up a small number of times. The CDR3 loop is CASSADREERAFF. The CDR3 DNA reads TGCGCCAGCAGCGCCGACAGGGAGGAACGAGCTTTCTTT. The chain combines TRBV5-1 with TRBJ1-1; 7 bases map to TRBD1. Per germline, CDR1 SGHRS and CDR2 YFSETQ. This CDR3 spans 13 amino acids. V shed 4 bases, J shed 10 bases, and the junction held 10 bases outside the gene matches.

This clonotype was counted a few times. The rearrangement joins TRBV6-2 or TRBV6-3 to TRBJ2-3; D uncertain. Germline V gene data show CDR1 as MNHEY and CDR2 as SVGEGT. V was cut by 2 bases and J by 3 bases, with 9 bases left in between. This CDR3 region has 14 residues. The CDR3 sequence is CASSYALKTDTQYF. The CDR3, as DNA: TGTGCCAGCAGTTACGCGCTTAAAACAGATACGCAGTATTTT.

The rearrangement uses TRBV20-1 and TRBJ2-3; TRBD1 matches 7 bases. Germline V gene sequence: CDR1 DFQATT, CDR2 SNEGSKA (reference sequence). V lost 3 bases and J lost 3; bases outside the gene matches: 9. This CDR3 spans 15 amino acids. CDR3 bases: TGCAGTGCTAGGTACACCGGGACAGCTACAGATACGCAGTATTTT. It specifies CSARYTGTATDTQYF.

V usage is TRBV11-2 and J usage is TRBJ2-5; 13 nucleotides line up with TRBD2. Germline lookup yields CDR1 SGHAT and CDR2 FQNNGV. V dropped 1 base and J dropped 4; count of bases not matched to a gene: 9. CDR3 size: 18 residues. DNA of the CDR3: TGTGCCAGCAGCTTAGTAGGGACTAGCGGGAAACTAGGAGAGACCCAGTACTTC. Translation gives CASSLVGTSGKLGETQYF.

This clonotype was picked up a small number of times. This chain joins TRBV7-9 and TRBJ2-2; TRBD1 is a possible D gene (5 bases). CDR1 is SEHNR, CDR2 FQNEAQ, per germline (reference sequence). V shed 5 bases and J shed 6 bases, with 19 bases lying between them. The length of the CDR3 is 16 residues. CDR3 DNA sequence: TGTGCCAGCAGCCCCAGGGCCAGAGGTGCCCCCGGGGAGCTGTTTTTT. It yields the protein CASSPRARGAPGELFF.

The rearrangement joins TRBV3-1 to TRBJ1-5; no firm D call. The CDR3 is 13 amino acids. Germline V gene lookup returns CDR1 LGHDT and CDR2 YNNKEL (reference sequence). V lost 6 bases and J lost 6, with 12 bases in between. CDR3 in amino acids: CASRPKSRQPQHF. DNA for the CDR3: TGTGCCAGCAGACCGAAATCGCGTCAGCCCCAGCATTTT.

This clonotype appeared many times. V usage is TRBV5-1 and J usage is TRBJ2-5; D possibly corresponds to TRBD1 (5 bases). The CDR3 runs 12 residues. Germline V gene sequence: CDR1 SGHRS, CDR2 YFSETQ. The V end lost 3 bases, the J end lost 4 bases, and 7 bases lay between the germline ends. The CDR3, as DNA: TGCGCCAGCAGCTCCGACAGAGAGACCCAGTACTTC. This gives the protein CASSSDRETQYF.

The chain recombines TRBV5-1 with TRBJ2-1, with 13 nucleotides matching TRBD2. With 9 bases clipped from V and 0 bases from J, the junction kept 12 bases outside the gene matches. The germline V gene has CDR1 SGHRS and CDR2 YFSETQ. The CDR3 totals 18 residues. CDR3 nucleotide sequence: TGCGCCACAAGTAAGACTAGCGGGAGGCCCAGCTCCTACAATGAGCAGTTCTTC. Amino acids: CATSKTSGRPSSYNEQFF.

The chain employs TRBV4-1 and TRBJ2-1, with unresolved D. This CDR3 contains 16 residues. The V gene's germline CDR1 is MGHRA and CDR2 YSYEKL. V lost 2 bases to trimming and J lost 0 bases, with 11 bases between them. The CDR3 DNA sequence: TGCGCCAGCAGCCAACCCGCCGGAGTCTCCTACAATGAGCAGTTCTTC. This translates into CASSQPAGVSYNEQFF.

The rearrangement links TRBV4-1 to TRBJ2-2; D is unresolved. V was clipped by 4 bases and J by 2 bases, with 14 bases between them. Germline CDR1 reads MGHRA; CDR2 reads YSYEKL. The CDR3 covers 16 residues. CDR3 protein: CASSPRGQINTGELFF. For the CDR3, the DNA is TGCGCCAGCAGCCCCCGTGGGCAGATAAACACCGGGGAGCTGTTTTTT.

The chain is built from TRBV18 and TRBJ2-7, with 8 bases lining up with TRBD2. Losses at the gene ends were 3 bases for V and 9 bases for J; bases not matched to a gene: 7. Germline V gene data show CDR1 as KGHSH and CDR2 as LQKENI. This CDR3 is 13 amino acids long. CDR3 region: CASSPGRESRQYF. The DNA of the CDR3 is TGTGCCAGCTCACCCGGGAGGGAATCCCGGCAGTACTTC.

This clonotype came up a few times. This sequence joins TRBV20-1 and TRBJ2-2, with D unresolved. The ends were cut back, 3 bases at V and 1 base at J, with 12 bases in the middle. The CDR3 contains 15 residues. Germline lookup yields CDR1 DFQATT and CDR2 SNEGSKA (reference sequence). CDR3 sequence reads: CSARSFWGNTGELFF. DNA for the CDR3: TGCAGTGCTAGGAGTTTCTGGGGGAACACCGGGGAGCTGTTTTTT.

This clonotype was seen more than once but under ten times. The CDR3 loop reads CASSLSQTSGDYNEQFF. In DNA form, the CDR3 reads TGTGCCAGCAGCCTGAGTCAGACTAGCGGAGATTACAATGAGCAGTTCTTC. The chain combines TRBV7-9 with TRBJ2-1; 9 positions agree with TRBD2. Germline V gene data show CDR1 as SEHNR and CDR2 as FQNEAQ (reference sequence). The CDR3 consists of 17 residues. J lost 4 bases, V lost 5 bases, and 12 bases had no gene match.

This sequence joins TRBV3-1 and TRBJ2-6; either TRBD1 or TRBD2 may supply D (5 bases each). This CDR3 contains 17 residues. Germline-derived CDR1 and CDR2 are LGHDT and YNNKEL (reference sequence). V gave up 1 base and J gave up 3 bases, with 13 bases separating them. The CDR3 DNA reads TGTGCCAGCAGCCAAGGGGGGACCCTGGGTGGGGCCAACGTCCTGACTTTC. Protein product: CASSQGGTLGGANVLTF.

The chain couples TRBV5-5 to TRBJ2-2; TRBD2 matches 10 bases. Trimming cost V 0 bases and J 4 bases; bases outside gene matches: 9. This CDR3 has 18 residues. Germline CDR1 reads SGHKS; CDR2 reads YYEKEE (reference sequence). The CDR3 bases are TGTGCCAGCAGCTTGGGCCCTAGCGGGAGTTCTGGCACCGGGGAGCTGTTTTTT. Protein product: CASSLGPSGSSGTGELFF.

V usage is TRBV5-1 and J usage is TRBJ2-1; 13 nucleotides agree with TRBD2. With 0 bases clipped from V and 6 bases from J, the junction kept 6 bases outside the gene matches. CDR1 is SGHRS and CDR2 is YFSETQ in the germline V gene. This CDR3 comprises 17 residues. The CDR3: CASSLGLAGGSPNEQFF. CDR3 coding DNA: TGCGCCAGCAGCTTGGGACTAGCGGGAGGTAGCCCCAATGAGCAGTTCTTC.

This clonotype was recorded a few times. The genes are TRBV6-1 and TRBJ1-4; TRBD1 aligns across 9 bases. Germline trimming cut 4 bases from V and 8 bases from J; bases unmatched to any gene: 2. Germline loops: CDR1 MNHNS, CDR2 SASEGT. The CDR3 loop spans 13 amino acids. The CDR3 coding sequence is TGTGCCAGCAGTGCGACAGGGGGAGAAAAACTGTTTTTT. Its protein is CASSATGGEKLFF.

The rearrangement links TRBV28 to TRBJ2-7; D is perhaps TRBD2 (5 bases). Germline CDR1 MDHEN, CDR2 SYDVKM. Trimming shortened V by 5 bases and J by 3 bases, and 8 bases separated the two germline ends. This CDR3 spans 12 amino acids. The CDR3 bases are TGTGCCAGCAGTCGGACTTTCTACGAGCAGTACTTC. Its translation is CASSRTFYEQYF.